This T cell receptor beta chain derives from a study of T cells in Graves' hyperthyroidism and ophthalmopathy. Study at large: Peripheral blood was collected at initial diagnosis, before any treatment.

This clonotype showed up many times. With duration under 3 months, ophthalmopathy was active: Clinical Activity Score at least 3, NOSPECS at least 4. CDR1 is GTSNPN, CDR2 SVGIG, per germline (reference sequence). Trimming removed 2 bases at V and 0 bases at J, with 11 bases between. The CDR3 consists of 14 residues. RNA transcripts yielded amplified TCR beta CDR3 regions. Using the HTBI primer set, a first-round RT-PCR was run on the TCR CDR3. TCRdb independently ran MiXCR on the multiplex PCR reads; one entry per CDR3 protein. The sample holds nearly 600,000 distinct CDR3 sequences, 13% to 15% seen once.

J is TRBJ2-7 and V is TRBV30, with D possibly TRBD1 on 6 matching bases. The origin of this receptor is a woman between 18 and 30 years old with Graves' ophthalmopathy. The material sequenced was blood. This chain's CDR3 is CAWSRQGHSYEQYF. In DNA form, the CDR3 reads TGTGCCTGGAGTCGCCAGGGACACTCCTACGAGCAGTACTTC.